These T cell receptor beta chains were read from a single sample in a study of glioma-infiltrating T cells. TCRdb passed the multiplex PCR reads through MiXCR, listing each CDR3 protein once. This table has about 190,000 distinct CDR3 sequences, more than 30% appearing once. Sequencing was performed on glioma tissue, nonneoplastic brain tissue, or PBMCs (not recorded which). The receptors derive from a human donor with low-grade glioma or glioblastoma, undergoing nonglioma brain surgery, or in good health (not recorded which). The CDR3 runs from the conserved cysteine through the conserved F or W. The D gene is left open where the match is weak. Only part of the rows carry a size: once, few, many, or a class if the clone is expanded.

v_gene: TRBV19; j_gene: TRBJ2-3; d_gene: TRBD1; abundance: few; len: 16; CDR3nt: TGTGCCAGTAGGCACCCTCGACAGGGGAGTGGAGATACGCAGTATTTT; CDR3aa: CASRHPRQGSGDTQYF
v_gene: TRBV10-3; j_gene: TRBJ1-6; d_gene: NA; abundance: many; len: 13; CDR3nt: TGTGCCATCAAGTGGACAGAAGATTCACCCCTCCACTTT; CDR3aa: CAIKWTEDSPLHF
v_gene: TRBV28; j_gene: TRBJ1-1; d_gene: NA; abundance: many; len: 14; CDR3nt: TGTGCCAGCAGTTTAGGGGGATTGGGCACTGAAGCTTTCTTT; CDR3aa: CASSLGGLGTEAFF
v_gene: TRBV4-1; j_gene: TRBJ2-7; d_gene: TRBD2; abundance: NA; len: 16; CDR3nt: TGCGCCAGCAGCCAAGAATCCGCTAGCGGCTACTACGAGCAGTACTTC; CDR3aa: CASSQESASGYYEQYF
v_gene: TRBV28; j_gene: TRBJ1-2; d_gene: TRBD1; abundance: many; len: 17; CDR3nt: TGTGCCAGCAGTTTAGACAGGGGGCTAAGCCTTCAAATCGGCTACACCTTC; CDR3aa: CASSLDRGLSLQIGYTF
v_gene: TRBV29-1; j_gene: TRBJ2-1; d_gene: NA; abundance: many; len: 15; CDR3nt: TGCAGCGTTGTTGGGATGGCAGGGACCTACAATGAGCAGTTCTTC; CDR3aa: CSVVGMAGTYNEQFF
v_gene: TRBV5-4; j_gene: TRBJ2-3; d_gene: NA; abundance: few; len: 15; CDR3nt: TGTGCCAGCAGCACCGGGACCAACCTCGCGGATACGCAGTATTTT; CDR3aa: CASSTGTNLADTQYF
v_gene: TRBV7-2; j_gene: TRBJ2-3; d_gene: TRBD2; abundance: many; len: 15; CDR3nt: TGTGCCAGCAGCTTAGGAGCGGGAGTCGTAGATACGCAGTATTTT; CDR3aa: CASSLGAGVVDTQYF
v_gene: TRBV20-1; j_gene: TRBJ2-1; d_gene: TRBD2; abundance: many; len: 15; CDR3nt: TGCAGTGCTAGAGAGGCGGCGGGAGGGCACAATGAGCAGTTCTTC; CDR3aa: CSAREAAGGHNEQFF
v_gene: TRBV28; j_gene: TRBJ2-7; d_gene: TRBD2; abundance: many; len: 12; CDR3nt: TGTGCCAAGCTAGCGGTCTCCTACGAGCAGTACTTC; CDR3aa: CAKLAVSYEQYF
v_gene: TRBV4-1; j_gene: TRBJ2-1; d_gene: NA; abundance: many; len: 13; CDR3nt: TGCGCCAGATGGCCAAGGTCTAGGAATGAGCAGTTCTTC; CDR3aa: CARWPRSRNEQFF
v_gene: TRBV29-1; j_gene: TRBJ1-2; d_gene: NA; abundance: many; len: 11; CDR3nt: TGCAGCGTTGAAGTTAGTGTGACAGCTACCTTC; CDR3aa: CSVEVSVTATF
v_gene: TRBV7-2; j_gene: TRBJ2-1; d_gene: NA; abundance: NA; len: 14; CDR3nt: TGTGCCAGCGGCTTCTTAGGGGCTCGTGATGAGCAGTTCTTC; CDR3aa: CASGFLGARDEQFF
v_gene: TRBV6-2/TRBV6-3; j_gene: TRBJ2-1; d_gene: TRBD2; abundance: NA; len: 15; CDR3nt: TGTGCCAGCAGTTTAGGTAGCGGGAGTTCCTATGAGCAGTTCTTC; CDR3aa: CASSLGSGSSYEQFF
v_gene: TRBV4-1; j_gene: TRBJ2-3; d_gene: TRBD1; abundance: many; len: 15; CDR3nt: TGCGCCAGCAGCTCCCGGGACAGGGGAACAGATACGCAGTATTTT; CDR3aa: CASSSRDRGTDTQYF
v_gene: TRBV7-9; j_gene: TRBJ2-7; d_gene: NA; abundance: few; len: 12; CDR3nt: TGTGCCAGCAGCCTAGGGACATCCGAGCAGTACTTC; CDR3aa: CASSLGTSEQYF
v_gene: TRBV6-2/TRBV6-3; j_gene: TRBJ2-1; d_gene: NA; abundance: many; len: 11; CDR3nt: TGTGCCAGCAGTTATCCGGATGAGCAGTTCTTC; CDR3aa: CASSYPDEQFF
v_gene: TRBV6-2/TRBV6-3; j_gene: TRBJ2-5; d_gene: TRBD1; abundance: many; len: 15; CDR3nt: TGTGCCAGCAGTCTTGGGACAGTCCGCCAAGAGACCCAGTACTTC; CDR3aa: CASSLGTVRQETQYF
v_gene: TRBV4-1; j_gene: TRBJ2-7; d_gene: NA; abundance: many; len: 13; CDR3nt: TGCGCCAGCAGCCATATAGAGGGTTCCGAGCAGTACTTC; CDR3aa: CASSHIEGSEQYF
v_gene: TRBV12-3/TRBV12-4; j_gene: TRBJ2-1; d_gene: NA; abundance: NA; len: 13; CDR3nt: TGTGCCAGCAGTCCCCGGAGAGTCAATGAGCAGTTCTTC; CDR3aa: CASSPRRVNEQFF
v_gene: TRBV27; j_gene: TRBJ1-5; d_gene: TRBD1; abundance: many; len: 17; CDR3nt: TGTGCCAGCAGTCGTAGGTCGACAGGGGGCGGCGGTCAGCCCCAGCATTTT; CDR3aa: CASSRRSTGGGGQPQHF
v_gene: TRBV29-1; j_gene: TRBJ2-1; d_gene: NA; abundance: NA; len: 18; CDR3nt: TGCAGCGTTGAACACTGGATCCGACTGGGAATAGCGGACAATGAGCAGTTCTTC; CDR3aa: CSVEHWIRLGIADNEQFF
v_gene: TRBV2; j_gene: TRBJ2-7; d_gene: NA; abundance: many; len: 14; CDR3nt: TGTGCCAGCAGTGAGCTCGGGCAGCTCCTTGAGCAGTACTTC; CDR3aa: CASSELGQLLEQYF
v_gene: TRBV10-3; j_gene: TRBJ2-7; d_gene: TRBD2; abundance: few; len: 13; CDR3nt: TGTGCCATCAGCCCGGGAGGCTCCTACGAGCAGTACTTC; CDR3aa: CAISPGGSYEQYF